This T cell receptor (beta chain) stems from a study of T cell changes during pregnancy in multiple sclerosis. Measured with immunoSEQ multiplex PCR; TCRdb has only the in-frame clones, and not every one. Found here are more than 40,000 clones, approximately 92% of them singletons; the top ten hold approximately 0.72%. The germline V and J ends were trimmed by 3 bases and 1 base, with 12 bases remaining between them. Germline lookup yields CDR1 SQVTM and CDR2 ANQGSEA. This CDR3 comprises 14 residues. This sequence was found in a female donor with multiple sclerosis, enrolled in a pregnancy study. The chain employs TRBV29-1 and TRBJ1-1, with D perhaps TRBD1 (5 bases). The source was CD4+ T cells from peripheral blood mononuclear cells, collected in the third trimester of pregnancy. CDR3 sequence: CSVDGRVRNTEAFF. CDR3 in DNA: TGCAGCGTTGACGGCAGGGTCCGGAACACTGAAGCTTTCTTT.